This paragraph covers one T cell receptor (beta chain) sequence. A few counts support this clone. The antigen it recognizes is unknown. Nothing much larger sits one base from this clone, and base qualities are not available. This entry comes from a study of blood T cell repertoires in COVID-19 (dated by TCRdb to about 2020). Regarding the research as a whole: Samples from collaborators originated in the United States, Italy and Spain and spanned both the acute and convalescent phases of COVID-19. The dataset comprised deeply sampled blood TCRbeta repertoires from subjects exposed to, actively infected with, or recovered from COVID-19. Sample metadata almost always included a de-identified subject ID, COVID-19 status, age in years and sex. The repertoires were released in a freely available public database intended as a resource for research on the immune response to SARS-CoV-2. Samples came from the ongoing ImmuneRACE study (first 160 participants) plus 1,254 subjects from 6 global collaborators. HLA class I and class II types, where available, came from metadata supplied by the sample provider rather than from assay-based typing. The material from the prospective study consisted of cDNA or gDNA derived from T cells, B-cell-depleted T cells, or PBMCs.

Each collaborating institution followed its own protocols to collect whole blood in K2EDTA tubes. For TCRbeta analysis, collaborators shipped samples in one of three forms: frozen whole blood, isolated PBMCs, or DNA extracted from either of those sample types. TCRbeta CDR3 regions were amplified from genomic DNA by means of the immunoSEQ Assay, a bias-controlled multiplex PCR. From the authors' description of their analysis: Nucleated cell counts per sample were estimated from amplification of reference gene primers within the assay. Sequence reads were collapsed and filtered to measure the absolute abundance of every unique TCRbeta CDR3 rearrangement. Productive Simpson clonality was computed per sample as the square root of Simpson's diversity index over productive rearrangements. Here the immuneACCESS table is served through TCRdb, limited to in-frame sequences with V and J called. Missing clones are a known gap in these copies; in checked studies unresolved V genes cover under half, and the rest lacks a known reason. That table gives V, J and clone size, and the DNA gave D and trimming. This sample is represented by about 170,000 clones; 88% of them were singletons. The ten largest clones capture 25% to 30% of the sample.

The paper as a whole reports these results and caveats: How much clinical and demographic metadata was included differed by source and by participant, and the metadata was provided uncurated.

CDR1 and CDR2, per the germline V gene (reference sequence), are LNHDA and SQIVND. Ends trimmed: V by 4 bases, J by 1 base; bases unmatched to a gene: 6. Its CDR3 holds 17 amino acids, cysteine through phenylalanine. This entry keeps only the CDR3 DNA: 51 bases, framed from base 1. This sequence was found in a man in his sixties with acute or convalescent COVID-19. Source material: peripheral blood. This sequence uses TRBV19 and TRBJ2-4; 11 middle bases align to TRBD2. The CDR3 sequence is CASSTVAGGRAKNIQYF. The DNA sequence is TGTGCCAGTAGTACAGTAGCGGGAGGGCGGGCCAAAAACATTCAGTACTTC.